This is a list of T cell receptor beta chains from one sample in a study of cytomegalovirus exposure and HLA in healthy donors. The protocol was immunoSEQ multiplex PCR, while the TCRdb copy is restricted to in-frame clones and leaves out a portion. The data show 180,000 or so clones, with approximately 83% seen just once and about 9.3% held by the top ten. The source material was PBMCs. Receptors were obtained from a man younger than 35 in good health and CMV-seropositive. The CDR3 runs from the conserved cysteine through the conserved F or W.

cdr3_aa j_call v_call
CASSRQGGPDTQYF TRBJ2-3 TRBV18
CASSLVTPGQGASEQYF TRBJ2-7 TRBV5-1
CASSLDRVRQETQYF TRBJ2-5 TRBV7-2
CASSFSTGNQPQHF TRBJ1-5 TRBV7-9
CASSSGEKLFF TRBJ1-4 TRBV10-2
CAISGETHRLRPQYF TRBJ2-5 TRBV10-3
CATSSAGGSELFF TRBJ1-4 TRBV15
CASSHLVAGQTDTQYF TRBJ2-3 TRBV4-3
CASSELAGVTSTDTQYF TRBJ2-3 TRBV2
CASSTEQVFDGYTF TRBJ1-2 TRBV5-5
CAISERVNQPQHF TRBJ1-5 TRBV10-3
CASSQEAVNTEAFF TRBJ1-1 TRBV4-1
CASSPQGLRDEQYF TRBJ2-7 TRBV6-5
CSGDTVSYNEQFF TRBJ2-1 TRBV29-1
CASSRGGHTEAFF TRBJ1-1 TRBV18
CASTHRGYEQYF TRBJ2-7 TRBV19
CASSQTGHEQYF TRBJ2-7 TRBV4-3
CASSLGQDMGNEKLFF TRBJ1-4 TRBV19
CASSPPGTVTQPQHF TRBJ1-5 TRBV18
CASSQEASGNYEQYF TRBJ2-7 TRBV4-1
CASSEIRSQAEQYF TRBJ2-7 TRBV6-1
CASRHGQGRNTGELFF TRBJ2-2 TRBV5-4
CASSLGQGGSWGYTF TRBJ1-2 TRBV5-4
CASSQDLLQGAAPYEQYF TRBJ2-7 TRBV4-3
CASSETGIHTQYF TRBJ2-3 TRBV9
CASSVGVSYEQYF TRBJ2-7 TRBV9
CASSQPGQANTEAFF TRBJ1-1 TRBV4-2
CASTDPFPGLHTGELFF TRBJ2-2 TRBV9
CASSQRSNEQFF TRBJ2-1 TRBV27
CASSFGLAGGPKNEQFF TRBJ2-1 TRBV5-4
CASSSLEDTQYF TRBJ2-3 TRBV7-2
CASSDGWERTDTQYF TRBJ2-3 TRBV6-1
CASSQISAGSYEQFF TRBJ2-1 TRBV4-2
CASSRTGPSGGALWETQYF TRBJ2-5 TRBV19
CAISKGAHTEAFF TRBJ1-1 TRBV10-3
CASSPKQGDTDTQYF TRBJ2-3 TRBV7-9
CASSVNGGSYNEQFF TRBJ2-1 TRBV9
CASSSPRQGVRSGYTF TRBJ1-2 TRBV11-2
CAISDWGQPQETQYF TRBJ2-5 TRBV10-3
CASSLRGNQETQYF TRBJ2-5 TRBV5-1
CASSRAEQFF TRBJ2-1 TRBV7-2
CASRGLAGASTGELFF TRBJ2-2 TRBV4-1
CASSLSGRTGSAEQFF TRBJ2-1 TRBV7-3
CASSLSGRQRQYNSPLHF TRBJ1-6 TRBV5-5
CASSFSGLAGFTGELFF TRBJ2-2 TRBV7-2
CASRPGLGVWNEQFF TRBJ2-1 TRBV19
CASSIVHHREKLFF TRBJ1-4 TRBV19
CASSSDRSSYNEQFF TRBJ2-1 TRBV6-4
CASSLGGGAGYEQYF TRBJ2-7 TRBV27
CASSYARDSEQFF TRBJ2-1 TRBV6-5
CASSAHPALRGNEQFF TRBJ2-1 TRBV6-1
CASSRDRINNYGYTF TRBJ1-2 TRBV18
CASSLGQGADTQYF TRBJ2-3 TRBV5-4
CAWTGQGSQAQHF TRBJ1-5 TRBV30
CASSLAGTGSNEQFF TRBJ2-1 TRBV5-1
CASSLKGTSGYNEQFF TRBJ2-1 TRBV13
CASSLAGTGVRETQYF TRBJ2-5 TRBV7-9
CASSPVRDYGYTF TRBJ1-2 TRBV7-9
CAWSRGGLNEQFF TRBJ2-1 TRBV30